This entry lists 16 T cell receptor beta chains sequenced from one sample in a study of blood T cell repertoires in COVID-19. TCRdb's copy holds only in-frame clones and misses some; the assay was immunoSEQ multiplex PCR. The sample yields 110,000 or so clones, 75% to 90% seen once. Sequenced material: peripheral blood. The receptor set was obtained from a woman aged 60-75 years with COVID-19, enrolled during active disease.

The chain carries TRBV25-1 and TRBJ1-6; D gene ambiguous. The CDR3 is 13 amino acids. Per the germline V gene, CDR1 is MGHDK and CDR2 is SYGVNS. Trimming took 5 bases from V and 4 from J, leaving 6 bases between them. This CDR3 reads CASSFPYNSPLHF. CDR3 DNA: TGTGCCAGCAGTTTCCCTTATAATTCACCCCTCCACTTT.

V usage is TRBV7-9 and J usage is TRBJ1-5; D not certain. Trimming removed 1 base from V and 6 bases from J, with 7 bases in between. The CDR3 runs 13 residues. Germline V CDR1 and CDR2: SEHNR, FQNEAQ (reference sequence). CDR3 sequence (DNA): TGTGCCAGCAGCTTAGAAGGGAGTCAGCCCCAGCATTTT. Protein product: CASSLEGSQPQHF.

J is TRBJ1-1 and V is TRBV19; 8 bases line up with TRBD1. CDR3 size: 14 residues. V lost 5 bases and J lost 1; bases outside the gene matches: 3. Looked up from germline, CDR1 is LNHDA and CDR2 is SQIVND (reference sequence). Here the CDR3 DNA reads TGTGCCAGTAGTTTGCAGGGGGCGAACACTGAAGCTTTCTTT. Protein product: CASSLQGANTEAFF.

The chain joins TRBV25-1 to TRBJ1-2; D call uncertain. This CDR3 is 12 amino acids long. Trimming removed 3 bases from V and 6 bases from J, with 8 bases in between. CDR1 MGHDK and CDR2 SYGVNS come from the germline V gene. The CDR3 DNA is TGTGCCAGCAGTGATAGGCGGGATGGCTACACCTTC. Its translation: CASSDRRDGYTF.

Here the CDR3 DNA reads TGTGCCAGCAGCTTCCCAGGCCAAAAGCAGTACTTC. Amino acid sequence: CASSFPGQKQYF. The chain joins TRBV7-2 to TRBJ2-7; D remains unclear. Trimming left V 3 bases short and J 8 bases short, with 11 bases between. The CDR3 runs to 12 residues. The germline V gene encodes CDR1 SGHTA and CDR2 FQGNSA.

This chain links TRBV19 with TRBJ1-1; tentative D call: TRBD1 (5 bases). This CDR3 comprises 15 residues. Germline loops: CDR1 LNHDA, CDR2 SQIVND (reference sequence). Trimming removed 0 bases from V and 3 bases from J, with 11 bases in between. The DNA for the CDR3 is TGTGCCAGTAGTATAGATCGGGTAGGGGACACTGAAGCTTTCTTT. It codes for CASSIDRVGDTEAFF.

V gene TRBV6-5 combines with J gene TRBJ2-3; 7 bases are shared with TRBD1. The CDR3 is 14 amino acids. The J segment lost 6 bases and the V segment lost 8 bases, leaving 11 bases of the junction unmatched. Germline V gene sequence: CDR1 MNHEY, CDR2 SVGAGI. This chain's CDR3 is CASLTTGLGDTQYF. The DNA for the CDR3 is TGTGCCAGCTTAACGACAGGGCTAGGGGATACGCAGTATTTT.

Only one count was recorded for this clone. V is TRBV27 and J is TRBJ1-6; no clear D. This CDR3 region has 13 residues. Germline CDR1 and CDR2: MNHEY and SMNVEV (reference sequence). Trimming pared 1 base from V and 9 bases from J, leaving 7 bases between. CDR3 residues: CASSLFPRSPLHF. The CDR3 DNA reads as TGTGCCAGCAGTTTATTCCCCCGTTCACCCCTCCACTTT.

This sequence joins TRBV5-3 and TRBJ1-1, with D hard to call. TRBV5-3 counts as an open reading frame of uncertain function. The CDR3 is made up of 14 amino acids. V was shortened by 0 bases and J by 6 bases, with 12 bases between the two germline ends. The DNA for the CDR3 is TGTGCCAGAAGCTTGGGAGGCGTCAGCCCTGAAGCTTTCTTT. Protein sequence: CARSLGGVSPEAFF.

The chain joins TRBV9 to TRBJ2-6, with D tentatively TRBD2 (5 bases). CDR3 length equals 18 residues. Germline V gene sequence: CDR1 SGDLS, CDR2 YYNGEE. Trimming pared 3 bases from V and 0 bases from J, leaving 16 bases between. CDR3 DNA: TGTGCCAGCAGCGCAAACTTACAGACTAACTCTGGGGCCAACGTCCTGACTTTC. Amino acids: CASSANLQTNSGANVLTF.

The chain uses TRBV27 and TRBJ2-7, with 9 bases lining up with TRBD1. The CDR3 covers 14 residues. The ends lost 6 bases at V and 3 bases at J; junction bases unmatched: 6. Germline V gives CDR1 MNHEY, CDR2 SMNVEV (reference sequence). The CDR3 DNA follows: TGTGCCAGCAGGAGCGGACAGGGGTTCTACGAGCAGTACTTC. Translation gives CASRSGQGFYEQYF.

The CDR3 is CASSLSNRVVTSSNYGYTF. The CDR3 DNA follows: TGTGCCAGCAGCTTATCCAACAGGGTTGTAACCTCGTCAAACTATGGCTACACCTTC. This sequence joins TRBV7-9 and TRBJ1-2, with a possible D match to TRBD1 (6 bases). This CDR3 has 19 amino acids. In germline, CDR1 is SEHNR, CDR2 FQNEAQ (reference sequence). V was cut by 2 bases and J by 2 bases, with 24 bases left in between.

The chain has TRBV19 and TRBJ1-5; D is perhaps TRBD1 (6 bases). Germline V CDR1 and CDR2: LNHDA, SQIVND (reference sequence). The V end was cut by 8 bases, the J end by 5 bases, with 10 bases between. CDR3 length equals 12 residues. The CDR3, as DNA: TGTGCCAGTCAAGGGGGAGATCAGCCCCAGCATTTT. Protein product: CASQGGDQPQHF. Filled out from reference TRBV19 and TRBJ1-5, the complete variable domain reads DGGITQSPKYLFRKEGQNVTLSCEQNLNHDAMYWYRQDPGQGLRLIYYSQIVNDFQKGDIAEGYSVSREKKESFPLTVTSAQKNPTAFYLCASQGGDQPQHFGDGTRLSIL.

The chain recombines TRBV7-9 with TRBJ2-2, with TRBD1 matching over 9 bases. The V and J ends lost 0 bases and 3 bases, in that order; junction bases with no gene match: 8. Germline V gene sequence: CDR1 SEHNR, CDR2 FQNEAQ (reference sequence). This CDR3 has 18 residues. CDR3 sequence: CASSLAMGTGRHTGELFF. The CDR3 DNA reads TGTGCCAGCAGCTTAGCAATGGGGACAGGGCGACACACCGGGGAGCTGTTTTTT.

This clone was counted many times. J is TRBJ1-5 and V is TRBV12-3 or TRBV12-4; D is uncertain. V was trimmed by 3 bases and J by 5 bases, leaving 8 bases between them. This CDR3 is 13 amino acids long. The CDR3 nucleotides are TGTGCCAGCAGTTTTGGGCGGGATCAGCCCCAGCATTTT. Encoded protein: CASSFGRDQPQHF.

The genes are TRBV12-2 and TRBJ1-2; the table's D call of TRBD1 was not tested on the DNA. TRBV12-2 is shown as a pseudogene. The CDR3 loop spans 18 amino acids. The CDR3 region is CASRLRGLGTGKPYGYTF. The CDR3 DNA reads TGTGCAAGTCGCTTAAGGGGTCTTGGGACAGGGAAACCATATGGCTACACCTTC.